A selection of T cell receptor beta chains follows, all from one sample in a study of blood T cell repertoires in COVID-19. Produced via immunoSEQ multiplex PCR; TCRdb's table is partial and in-frame only. The sample carries tens of thousands of clones, around 80% recorded once. The sample comprised peripheral blood. The receptors derive from a man at least 80 years old with active or convalescent COVID-19. The CDR3 runs from the conserved cysteine through the conserved F or W. The D gene is left open where the match is weak. The size of a clone is reported for some rows only, either as once, few or many, or as a class for expanded clones.

. . TRBJ2-3 16 TRBV2 CASSEVAGVRPDTQYF TGTGCCAGCAGTGAAGTGGCAGGGGTGAGGCCAGATACGCAGTATTTT
. TRBD1 TRBJ1-2 14 TRBV2 CASTWDRPDYGYTF TGTGCCAGCACTTGGGACAGGCCTGACTATGGCTACACCTTC
. TRBD1 TRBJ1-5 17 TRBV6-2/TRBV6-3 CASSYWAGGAGNQPQHF TGTGCCAGCAGTTACTGGGCAGGGGGCGCGGGCAATCAGCCCCAGCATTTT
. . TRBJ1-4 15 TRBV18 CASSPRRGPNEKLFF TGTGCCAGCTCACCAAGGAGGGGCCCAAATGAAAAACTGTTTTTT
. TRBD1 TRBJ2-1 15 TRBV29-1 CSVHDRGPSYNEQFF TGCAGCGTCCACGACAGGGGCCCATCCTACAATGAGCAGTTCTTC
. . TRBJ2-3 16 TRBV13 CASSLRGGTVTDTQYF TGTGCCAGCAGCTTACGGGGAGGAACTGTCACAGATACGCAGTATTTT
once TRBD1 TRBJ1-1 19 TRBV6-2/TRBV6-3 CASSYSKRWDRGQNTEAFF TGTGCCAGCAGTTACTCGAAAAGGTGGGACAGGGGGCAGAACACTGAAGCTTTCTTT
. . TRBJ2-3 13 TRBV24-1 CATSDSGTDTQYF TGTGCCACCAGTGATTCGGGCACAGATACGCAGTATTTT
. TRBD2 TRBJ2-1 16 TRBV5-1 CASSSGLAGGGNEQFF TGCGCCAGCAGCTCGGGACTAGCGGGAGGGGGGAATGAGCAGTTCTTC
few TRBD1 TRBJ1-5 13 TRBV6-2/TRBV6-3 CASSRDRGQPQHF TGTGCCAGCAGCCGGGACAGAGGTCAGCCCCAGCATTTT
. TRBD2 TRBJ2-5 15 TRBV5-4 CASSPRGGGQETQYF TGTGCCAGCAGCCCCAGGGGCGGGGGGCAAGAGACCCAGTACTTC
. TRBD1 TRBJ1-4 15 TRBV6-5 CASNQNRGTNEKLFF TGTGCCAGCAACCAAAACAGGGGAACTAATGAAAAACTGTTTTTT
. TRBD1 TRBJ1-2 14 TRBV28 CASSFHRDSYGYTF TGTGCCAGCAGTTTTCACCGGGACAGCTATGGCTACACCTTC
. . TRBJ2-3 14 TRBV7-9 CASSFSGRTDTQYF TGTGCCAGCAGCTTTAGCGGACGCACAGATACGCAGTATTTT
. . TRBJ1-5 16 TRBV6-1 CASSGHRILSNQPQHF TGTGCCAGCAGTGGACACAGGATCCTGAGCAATCAGCCCCAGCATTTT
. TRBD1 TRBJ2-5 15 TRBV11-3 CASTPRSGGVETQYF TGTGCCAGCACTCCCCGCTCAGGGGGCGTAGAGACCCAGTACTTC
. . TRBJ1-1 14 TRBV6-5 CASSKTGPNTEAFF TGTGCCAGCAGTAAGACAGGACCGAACACTGAAGCTTTCTTT
once . TRBJ2-1 14 TRBV5-4 CASTVGLEAHEQFF TGTGCCAGCACCGTGGGACTTGAAGCACATGAGCAGTTCTTC
. . TRBJ2-7 12 TRBV11-2 CASSLDSHEQYF TGTGCCAGCAGCTTAGACTCTCACGAGCAGTACTTC
. . TRBJ2-7 13 TRBV5-6 CASSLRGRYEQYF TGTGCCAGCAGCTTGAGAGGGAGGTACGAGCAGTACTTC
. TRBD1 TRBJ1-2 13 TRBV5-4 CASSLQGNYGYTF TGTGCCAGCAGCTTACAGGGGAACTATGGCTACACCTTC
few . TRBJ1-3 14 TRBV15 CATSTGSEGNTIYF TGTGCCACCAGCACCGGGTCTGAAGGAAACACCATATATTTT
. TRBD1 TRBJ1-2 19 TRBV18 CASSSRPQTGAKANYGYTF TGTGCCAGCTCATCCCGCCCCCAGACAGGGGCAAAAGCTAACTATGGCTACACCTTC
. . TRBJ2-1 14 TRBV11-2 CASSSLGQGYEQFF TGTGCCAGCAGCTCCCTAGGTCAGGGTTACGAGCAGTTCTTC
. TRBD1 TRBJ1-1 15 TRBV6-5 CASSRDRAGYTEAFF TGTGCCAGCAGTCGGGACAGGGCAGGGTACACTGAAGCTTTCTTT
. . TRBJ1-2 13 TRBV6-2/TRBV6-3 CASSQFKNYGYTF TGTGCCAGCAGCCAATTCAAAAACTATGGCTACACCTTC
. TRBD2 TRBJ2-3 18 TRBV27 CASSLYPGTSGSTDTQYF TGTGCCAGCAGTTTATACCCCGGGACTAGCGGGAGCACAGATACGCAGTATTTT
. . TRBJ2-3 13 TRBV5-6 CASSLVFVDTQYF TGTGCCAGCAGCTTGGTATTCGTAGATACGCAGTATTTT
once . TRBJ1-3 15 TRBV30 CAWTTDSAAGNTIYF TGTGCCTGGACTACTGACAGTGCCGCTGGAAACACCATATATTTT
. . TRBJ1-4 15 TRBV19 CASSKYGATNEKLFF TGTGCCAGTAGTAAATACGGAGCAACTAATGAAAAACTGTTTTTT
. . TRBJ1-5 15 TRBV21-1 CASTPGQGGFLPQHF TGTGCCAGCACCCCGGGACAGGGAGGGTTTTTGCCCCAGCATTTT
. TRBD1 TRBJ1-5 14 TRBV15 CATSRQGVNQPQHF TGTGCCACCAGCAGACAGGGGGTGAATCAGCCCCAGCATTTT
once TRBD1 TRBJ2-4 16 TRBV25-1 CASSEGDRIAKNIQYF TGTGCCAGCAGTGAGGGGGACAGGATAGCCAAAAACATTCAGTACTTC
. . TRBJ2-6 12 TRBV2 CASSVGANVLTF TGTGCCAGCAGTGTTGGGGCCAATGTCCTGACTTTC
. . TRBJ1-1 13 TRBV30 CAWSVWGHTEAFF TGTGCCTGGAGTGTATGGGGGCACACTGAAGCTTTCTTT
. TRBD2 TRBJ2-3 18 TRBV4-3 CASSQDWLREGATDTQYF TGCGCCAGCAGCCAAGATTGGTTAAGGGAGGGAGCCACAGATACGCAGTATTTT
once . TRBJ1-5 13 TRBV30 CAAEAGRNQPQHF TGTGCGGCCGAAGCAGGGAGGAATCAGCCCCAGCATTTT
. . TRBJ2-3 16 TRBV5-4 CASSPAGQRQGDTQYF TGTGCCAGCAGCCCCGCCGGACAGCGGCAGGGAGATACGCAGTATTTT
. . TRBJ1-6 14 TRBV4-2 CASSQVFADSPLHF TGTGCCAGCAGCCAAGTTTTTGCAGATTCACCCCTCCACTTT
. . TRBJ2-7 13 TRBV12-3/TRBV12-4 CASSFGVDYEQYF TGTGCCAGCAGTTTTGGAGTGGACTACGAGCAGTACTTC
once . TRBJ2-3 15 TRBV11-2 CASSRVTRSTDTQYF TGTGCCAGCAGCCGAGTGACAAGGAGCACAGATACGCAGTATTTT
. TRBD2 TRBJ2-1 16 TRBV4-3 CASSQDGGSSYNEQFF TGCGCCAGCAGCCAAGACGGCGGGAGCTCCTACAATGAGCAGTTCTTC
once . TRBJ2-5 17 TRBV7-9 CASSRALGQRGGETQYF TGTGCCAGCAGCCGTGCCCTGGGGCAGAGGGGGGGAGAGACCCAGTACTTC
once . TRBJ2-7 14 TRBV27 CASSFLSTVYEQYF TGTGCCAGCAGTTTTCTAAGTACAGTCTACGAGCAGTACTTC
. TRBD2 TRBJ2-7 15 TRBV30 CAWSTSGRITYEQYF TGTGCCTGGAGTACTAGCGGGAGAATCACCTACGAGCAGTACTTC
. TRBD1 TRBJ1-4 13 TRBV7-2 CASSLGGGDQLFF TGTGCCAGCAGCTTAGGAGGGGGCGATCAACTGTTTTTT
. . TRBJ1-5 14 TRBV4-1 CASSPGEDYQPQHF TGCGCCAGCAGCCCGGGGGAGGATTATCAGCCCCAGCATTTT
. . TRBJ1-3 15 TRBV7-2 CASSPRHPSGNTIYF TGTGCCAGCAGCCCCCGACACCCCTCTGGAAACACCATATATTTT
few . TRBJ2-7 12 TRBV18 CASSLIGLEQYF TGTGCCAGCTCACTCATTGGGCTCGAGCAGTACTTC
. TRBD1 TRBJ2-2 16 TRBV5-1 CASSFTGASNTGELFF TGCGCCAGCAGCTTTACAGGGGCCTCGAACACCGGGGAGCTGTTTTTT
. TRBD2 TRBJ2-7 15 TRBV11-3 CASSLSPGGSYEQYF TGTGCCAGCAGCTTATCACCTGGCGGGAGCTACGAGCAGTACTTC
. . TRBJ1-5 13 TRBV12-3/TRBV12-4 CASGAGVWQPQHF TGTGCCAGCGGAGCCGGGGTTTGGCAGCCCCAGCATTTT
. . TRBJ2-7 13 TRBV3-1/TRBV3-2 CASSQAIPYEQYF TGTGCCAGCAGCCAAGCCATTCCCTACGAGCAGTACTTC
. . TRBJ1-1 13 TRBV25-1 CASRPSGITEAFF TGTGCCAGCAGACCTTCGGGTATCACTGAAGCTTTCTTT
. . TRBJ2-3 14 TRBV7-9 CASSAGLTTDTQYF TGTGCCAGCAGCGCGGGACTTACCACAGATACGCAGTATTTT
. TRBD1 TRBJ2-7 15 TRBV6-5 CASSYSNRGPYEQYF TGTGCCAGCAGTTACTCGAACAGGGGGCCTTACGAGCAGTACTTC
. . TRBJ1-4 13 TRBV6-5 CASSGGGNEKLFF TGTGCCAGCAGCGGCGGTGGGAATGAAAAACTGTTTTTT